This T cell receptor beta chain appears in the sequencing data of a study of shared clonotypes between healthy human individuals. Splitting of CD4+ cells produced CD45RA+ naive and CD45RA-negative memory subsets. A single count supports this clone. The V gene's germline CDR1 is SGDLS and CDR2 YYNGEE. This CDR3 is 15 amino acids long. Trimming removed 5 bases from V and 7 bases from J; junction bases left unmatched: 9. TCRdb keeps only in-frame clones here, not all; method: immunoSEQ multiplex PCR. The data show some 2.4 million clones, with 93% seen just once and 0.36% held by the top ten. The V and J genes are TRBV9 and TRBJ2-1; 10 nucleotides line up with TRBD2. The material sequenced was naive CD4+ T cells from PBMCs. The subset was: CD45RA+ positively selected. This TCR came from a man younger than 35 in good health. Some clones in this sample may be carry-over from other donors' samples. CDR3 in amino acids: CASSDTSGKLNEQFF. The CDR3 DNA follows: TGTGCCAGCAGTGATACTAGCGGGAAGCTTAATGAGCAGTTCTTC. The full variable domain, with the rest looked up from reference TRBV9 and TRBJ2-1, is DSGVTQTPKHLITATGQRVTLRCSPRSGDLSVYWYQQSLDQGLQFLIQYYNGEERAKGNILERFSAQQFPDLHSELNLSSLELGDSALYFCASSDTSGKLNEQFFGPGTRLTVL.